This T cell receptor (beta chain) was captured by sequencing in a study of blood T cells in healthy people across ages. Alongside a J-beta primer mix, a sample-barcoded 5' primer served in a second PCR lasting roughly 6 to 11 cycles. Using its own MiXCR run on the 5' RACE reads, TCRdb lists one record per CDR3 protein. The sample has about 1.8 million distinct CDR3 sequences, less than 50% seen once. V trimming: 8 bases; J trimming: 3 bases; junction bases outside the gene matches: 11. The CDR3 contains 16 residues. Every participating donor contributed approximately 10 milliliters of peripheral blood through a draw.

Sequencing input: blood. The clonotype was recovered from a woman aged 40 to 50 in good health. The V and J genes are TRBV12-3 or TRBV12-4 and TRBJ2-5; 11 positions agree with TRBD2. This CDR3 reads CASRQELAGDEETQYF. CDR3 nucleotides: TGTGCCAGCCGACAGGAACTAGCGGGGGACGAAGAGACCCAGTACTTC.